This T cell receptor beta chain was identified during a study of beta chain features in type 1 diabetes. Whole-study findings and limits: Patients and controls would share equally any PCR tilt toward shorter templates.

The authors reverse transcribed all of the isolated RNA, so sequencing captured expressed TCRB transcripts. The table came from immunoSEQ multiplex PCR; TCRdb's copy has only in-frame clones and leaves some out. The top ten clones hold about 0.042% of a sample with hundreds of thousands of clones, roughly 11% of them seen once. Trimming removed 5 bases at V and 2 bases at J, with 11 bases between. CDR1 LGHNA and CDR2 YSLEER come from the germline V gene. This CDR3 is built from 14 residues. Note on this clone: Its antigen is unidentified.

Naive, central memory, regulatory and stem cell-like memory cells within the CD4+ compartment were sorted using CD45RO/CCR7/CD25/CD127/CD95/CD27. Material: naive CD4+ T cells from blood. The chain employs TRBV4-3 and TRBJ2-3; perhaps TRBD2 as D (6 bases). The origin of this receptor is a young woman in good health. The CDR3 protein is CASSARGPTDTQYF. CDR3 sequence (DNA): TGCGCCAGCAGCGCGCGGGGCCCCACAGATACGCAGTATTTT.